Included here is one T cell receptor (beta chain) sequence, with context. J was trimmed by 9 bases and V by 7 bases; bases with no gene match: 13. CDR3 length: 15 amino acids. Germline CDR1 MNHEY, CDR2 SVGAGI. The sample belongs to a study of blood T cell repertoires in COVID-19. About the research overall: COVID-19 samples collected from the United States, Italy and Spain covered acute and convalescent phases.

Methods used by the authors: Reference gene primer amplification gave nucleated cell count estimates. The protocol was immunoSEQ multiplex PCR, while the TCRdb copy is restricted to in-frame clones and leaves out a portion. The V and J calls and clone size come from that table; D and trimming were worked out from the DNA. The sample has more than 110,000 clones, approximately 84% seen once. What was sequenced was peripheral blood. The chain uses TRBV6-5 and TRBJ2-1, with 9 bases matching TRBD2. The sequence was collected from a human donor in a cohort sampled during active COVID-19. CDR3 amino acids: CASTELAGYRSEQFF. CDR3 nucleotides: TGTGCCAGCACCGAACTAGCGGGTTATCGTAGTGAGCAGTTCTTC.